The subject of this entry is one T cell receptor beta chain. Germline is not matched at one junction end, which may reflect a read error. The sample originates from a study of blood T cell repertoires in COVID-19. About the research overall: Both acute and convalescent COVID-19 samples were obtained from the United States, Italy and Spain. The cDNA or gDNA used as material had been derived from T cells, B-cell-depleted T cells, or PBMCs.

Produced via immunoSEQ multiplex PCR; TCRdb's table is partial and in-frame only. The table records 150,000 to 200,000 clones, around 87% of them present only once. The length of the CDR3 is 13 residues. Germline-derived CDR1 and CDR2 are SSHAT and FNYEAQ (reference sequence). Input material: peripheral blood. V and J are TRBV7-7 and TRBJ1-3, with D perhaps matching TRBD1 (5 bases). This sequence was found in a man in his forties or fifties with active or convalescent COVID-19. CDR3 amino acids: CASSLQKGNTIYF. The DNA of the CDR3 is TGTGCTAGCAGCTTACAGAAGGGGAACACCATATATTTT.